The rows below give T cell receptor beta chains drawn from one sample of a study of blood T cell repertoires in COVID-19. The method was immunoSEQ multiplex PCR; TCRdb's version includes in-frame clones alone and lacks a portion of them. The sample contains about 140,000 clones, 80% to 85% of which appear only once. The sequencing sample was made of peripheral blood. The source is a woman in her sixties with acute or convalescent COVID-19. Each CDR3 is given with its conserved first and last residue. The D gene is left open where the match is weak. Size is omitted from some rows. Given values are once, few, many or a class for expanded clones.

>TRBV24-1|once|TRBJ2-1|TRBD2
CATSDLGVVAGAREQFF
TGTGCCACCAGTGATTTGGGTGTGGTAGCGGGAGCCCGAGAGCAGTTCTTC
>TRBV6-1|NA|TRBJ1-2|NA
CASSETITGTGGYTF
TGTGCCAGCAGTGAAACGATTACAGGGACGGGCGGCTACACCTTC
>TRBV18|NA|TRBJ2-7|TRBD2
CASSPKGGLAVYEQYF
TGTGCCAGCTCGCCGAAAGGGGGACTAGCCGTCTACGAGCAGTACTTC
>TRBV3-1/TRBV3-2|NA|TRBJ2-3|NA
CASSQMRAADTQYF
TGTGCCAGCAGCCAAATGCGGGCCGCAGATACGCAGTATTTT
>TRBV6-5|NA|TRBJ1-1|NA
CASRTWHLNTEAFF
TGTGCCAGCCGGACATGGCACCTGAACACTGAAGCTTTCTTT
>TRBV19|NA|TRBJ2-1|TRBD2
CASRELATGFEQFF
TGTGCCAGTAGAGAACTAGCGACTGGGTTTGAGCAGTTCTTC
>TRBV24-1|NA|TRBJ2-1|TRBD2
CATSDLTSGRYEQFF
TGTGCCACCAGTGATCTGACTAGCGGGAGGTATGAGCAGTTCTTC
>TRBV28|NA|TRBJ1-4|NA
CAITLGGGEKLFF
TGTGCCATTACTCTAGGGGGTGGAGAAAAACTGTTTTTT
>TRBV6-6|NA|TRBJ2-7|TRBD2
CASSYRTSGSYEQYF
TGTGCCAGCAGTTACAGGACTAGCGGGAGCTACGAGCAGTACTTC
>TRBV5-1|NA|TRBJ2-1|NA
CASGVEGGTNEQFF
TGCGCCAGCGGGGTGGAAGGAGGCACCAATGAGCAGTTCTTC
>TRBV2|NA|TRBJ2-3|TRBD2
CARGETSGSSTDTQYF
TGTGCCAGGGGAGAGACTAGCGGGTCGAGCACAGATACGCAGTATTTT
>TRBV27|NA|TRBJ1-5|NA
CASRQGYQPQHF
TGTGCCAGCAGGCAGGGGTATCAGCCCCAGCATTTT
>TRBV6-7|NA|TRBJ1-5|NA
CASTVRGYQPQHF
TGTGCCAGCACAGTCAGGGGATATCAGCCCCAGCATTTT
>TRBV30|NA|TRBJ2-7|TRBD1
CAWSPGTGTLYEQYF
TGTGCCTGGAGCCCCGGGACAGGGACTCTCTACGAGCAGTACTTC
>TRBV4-3|NA|TRBJ1-5|NA
CASSQDRGHQPQHF
TGCGCCAGCAGCCAAGATCGGGGTCATCAGCCCCAGCATTTT
>TRBV28|once|TRBJ2-7|TRBD2
CASTSSGRTGEQYF
TGTGCCTCAACCTCTAGCGGGAGGACGGGGGAGCAGTACTTC
>TRBV5-4|NA|TRBJ2-7|NA
CASSYQTGRVDEQYF
TGTGCCAGCAGCTATCAAACAGGGAGGGTAGACGAGCAGTACTTC
>TRBV7-2|NA|TRBJ1-2|TRBD1
CASSLVSGTGLSYGYTF
TGTGCCAGCAGCTTAGTTTCAGGGACAGGGTTGAGCTATGGCTACACCTTC
>TRBV19|NA|TRBJ2-1|NA
CASSRAKQAASEQFF
TGTGCCAGTAGTAGGGCAAAACAGGCGGCCAGTGAGCAGTTCTTC
>TRBV19|NA|TRBJ2-3|TRBD2
CASSIGLAGGADTQYF
TGTGCCAGTAGTATTGGGCTAGCGGGAGGCGCAGATACGCAGTATTTT
>TRBV7-2|NA|TRBJ2-1|TRBD2
CASSASSGRTLAAQFF
TGTGCCAGCAGCGCCTCTAGCGGGAGGACTCTGGCTGCGCAGTTCTTC
>TRBV7-2|NA|TRBJ2-7|TRBD2
CASSLGRLAGNEQYF
TGTGCCAGCAGCTTAGGTCGGCTAGCGGGAAACGAGCAGTACTTC
>TRBV7-9|NA|TRBJ2-5|TRBD2
CASSLMGLDQETQYF
TGTGCCAGCAGCTTAATGGGACTAGACCAAGAGACCCAGTACTTC
>TRBV18|NA|TRBJ1-1|NA
CASSPAAHTEAFF
TGTGCCAGCTCACCAGCGGCTCACACTGAAGCTTTCTTT
>TRBV7-2|NA|TRBJ2-3|TRBD1
CASSPGQGDTQYF
TGTGCCAGCAGCCCCGGACAGGGCGATACGCAGTATTTT
>TRBV18|NA|TRBJ1-4|TRBD1
CASSPAGGAEKLFF
TGTGCCAGCTCACCAGCAGGGGGCGCTGAAAAACTGTTTTTT
>TRBV28|NA|TRBJ2-7|TRBD1
CASSTPPGTGDYEQYF
TGTGCCAGCAGCACCCCCCCCGGGACAGGGGATTACGAGCAGTACTTC
>TRBV12-5|NA|TRBJ2-7|NA
CASAFLGHQGGSYEQYF
TGTGCTAGTGCCTTCCTAGGGCACCAGGGCGGTTCCTACGAGCAGTACTTC
>TRBV30|NA|TRBJ2-2|TRBD1
CATGQGAGELFF
TGTGCGACGGGACAGGGCGCCGGGGAGCTGTTTTTT
>TRBV5-1|NA|TRBJ2-7|NA
CASSFSPGDEQYF
TGCGCCAGCAGCTTTTCCCCCGGGGACGAGCAGTACTTC
>TRBV7-8|few|TRBJ1-6|NA
CASSADTLSSYNSPLHF
TGTGCCAGCAGCGCGGACACCTTGAGCTCCTATAATTCACCCCTCCACTTT
>TRBV14|NA|TRBJ2-7|TRBD2
CASSPGRSWREYHEQYF
TGTGCCAGCAGCCCCGGGAGGTCGTGGCGGGAGTACCACGAGCAGTACTTC
>TRBV5-8|NA|TRBJ2-2|NA
CASSLVGTSITGELFF
TGTGCCAGCAGCTTGGTTGGGACATCGATCACCGGGGAGCTGTTTTTT
>TRBV28|NA|TRBJ2-7|TRBD2
CASSPSFWGGTLSYEQYF
TGTGCCAGCAGCCCGTCTTTTTGGGGGGGGACCCTCTCCTACGAGCAGTACTTC
>TRBV7-2|NA|TRBJ2-7|NA
CASSSLGSVGYEQYF
TGTGCCAGCAGCTCCCTGGGGAGTGTAGGCTACGAGCAGTACTTC
>TRBV3-1/TRBV3-2|NA|TRBJ1-2|NA
CASSQGERMDYGYTF
TGTGCCAGCAGCCAAGGGGAGCGCATGGACTATGGCTACACCTTC
>TRBV7-2|NA|TRBJ1-6|NA
CASSTRPGGNSPLHF
TGTGCCAGCAGCACCCGCCCCGGGGGAAATTCACCCCTCCACTTT
>TRBV19|NA|TRBJ1-5|NA
CASTYRSNQPQHF
TGTGCCAGTACTTACAGGAGCAATCAGCCCCAGCATTTT
>TRBV21-1|NA|TRBJ1-5|NA
CASSVGAAERQPQHF
TGTGCCAGCAGCGTCGGTGCAGCCGAGAGGCAGCCCCAGCATTTT
>TRBV25-1|NA|TRBJ2-5|NA
CASSEWRGAAETQYF
TGTGCCAGCAGTGAATGGCGGGGTGCGGCTGAGACCCAGTACTTC
>TRBV29-1|once|TRBJ1-2|NA
CSVDPARGTGYTF
TGCAGCGTTGATCCTGCCAGGGGAACTGGCTACACCTTC
>TRBV3-1/TRBV3-2|NA|TRBJ1-2|NA
CASSQDGLGYTF
TGTGCCAGCAGCCAAGACGGGTTGGGCTACACCTTC
>TRBV2|NA|TRBJ2-5|NA
CASTRLSKGGTQYF
TGTGCCAGCACCCGACTATCCAAAGGGGGGACCCAGTACTTC
>TRBV19|NA|TRBJ2-1|TRBD2
CASSTEGGRGSSYNEQFF
TGTGCCAGTAGTACCGAGGGAGGGCGGGGGAGCTCCTACAATGAGCAGTTCTTC
>TRBV5-4|NA|TRBJ2-5|NA
CASGRETQYF
TGTGCCTCCGGTCGCGAGACCCAGTACTTC
>TRBV28|few|TRBJ1-5|NA
CASKHLRQPQHF
TGTGCCAGCAAACATTTACGCCAGCCCCAGCATTTT
>TRBV9|NA|TRBJ2-3|TRBD2
CASSVGDIAGGRTDTQYF
TGTGCCAGCAGCGTTGGGGATATAGCGGGAGGTCGCACAGATACGCAGTATTTT
>TRBV6-5|NA|TRBJ1-1|NA
CASIPSIVLFNEAFF
TGTGCCAGCATCCCCTCTATTGTGTTGTTTAATGAAGCTTTCTTT
>TRBV30|NA|TRBJ1-5|TRBD1
CAWSGQGKQPQHF
TGTGCCTGGAGTGGACAGGGCAAACAGCCCCAGCATTTT
>TRBV11-2|few|TRBJ1-5|TRBD1
CASSHSGQGIQPQHF
TGTGCCAGCAGCCATTCAGGACAGGGTATTCAGCCCCAGCATTTT
>TRBV18|NA|TRBJ2-2|NA
CASSPFGLNTGELFF
TGTGCCAGCTCGCCCTTCGGTCTCAACACCGGGGAGCTGTTTTTT
>TRBV4-3|once|TRBJ2-1|TRBD2
CASSQDWGGRAYNEQFF
TGCGCCAGCAGCCAAGATTGGGGCGGGAGGGCCTACAATGAGCAGTTCTTC
>TRBV12-3/TRBV12-4|NA|TRBJ1-1|NA
CASSRGGRTEAFF
TGTGCCAGCAGCCGCGGCGGGCGCACTGAAGCTTTCTTT